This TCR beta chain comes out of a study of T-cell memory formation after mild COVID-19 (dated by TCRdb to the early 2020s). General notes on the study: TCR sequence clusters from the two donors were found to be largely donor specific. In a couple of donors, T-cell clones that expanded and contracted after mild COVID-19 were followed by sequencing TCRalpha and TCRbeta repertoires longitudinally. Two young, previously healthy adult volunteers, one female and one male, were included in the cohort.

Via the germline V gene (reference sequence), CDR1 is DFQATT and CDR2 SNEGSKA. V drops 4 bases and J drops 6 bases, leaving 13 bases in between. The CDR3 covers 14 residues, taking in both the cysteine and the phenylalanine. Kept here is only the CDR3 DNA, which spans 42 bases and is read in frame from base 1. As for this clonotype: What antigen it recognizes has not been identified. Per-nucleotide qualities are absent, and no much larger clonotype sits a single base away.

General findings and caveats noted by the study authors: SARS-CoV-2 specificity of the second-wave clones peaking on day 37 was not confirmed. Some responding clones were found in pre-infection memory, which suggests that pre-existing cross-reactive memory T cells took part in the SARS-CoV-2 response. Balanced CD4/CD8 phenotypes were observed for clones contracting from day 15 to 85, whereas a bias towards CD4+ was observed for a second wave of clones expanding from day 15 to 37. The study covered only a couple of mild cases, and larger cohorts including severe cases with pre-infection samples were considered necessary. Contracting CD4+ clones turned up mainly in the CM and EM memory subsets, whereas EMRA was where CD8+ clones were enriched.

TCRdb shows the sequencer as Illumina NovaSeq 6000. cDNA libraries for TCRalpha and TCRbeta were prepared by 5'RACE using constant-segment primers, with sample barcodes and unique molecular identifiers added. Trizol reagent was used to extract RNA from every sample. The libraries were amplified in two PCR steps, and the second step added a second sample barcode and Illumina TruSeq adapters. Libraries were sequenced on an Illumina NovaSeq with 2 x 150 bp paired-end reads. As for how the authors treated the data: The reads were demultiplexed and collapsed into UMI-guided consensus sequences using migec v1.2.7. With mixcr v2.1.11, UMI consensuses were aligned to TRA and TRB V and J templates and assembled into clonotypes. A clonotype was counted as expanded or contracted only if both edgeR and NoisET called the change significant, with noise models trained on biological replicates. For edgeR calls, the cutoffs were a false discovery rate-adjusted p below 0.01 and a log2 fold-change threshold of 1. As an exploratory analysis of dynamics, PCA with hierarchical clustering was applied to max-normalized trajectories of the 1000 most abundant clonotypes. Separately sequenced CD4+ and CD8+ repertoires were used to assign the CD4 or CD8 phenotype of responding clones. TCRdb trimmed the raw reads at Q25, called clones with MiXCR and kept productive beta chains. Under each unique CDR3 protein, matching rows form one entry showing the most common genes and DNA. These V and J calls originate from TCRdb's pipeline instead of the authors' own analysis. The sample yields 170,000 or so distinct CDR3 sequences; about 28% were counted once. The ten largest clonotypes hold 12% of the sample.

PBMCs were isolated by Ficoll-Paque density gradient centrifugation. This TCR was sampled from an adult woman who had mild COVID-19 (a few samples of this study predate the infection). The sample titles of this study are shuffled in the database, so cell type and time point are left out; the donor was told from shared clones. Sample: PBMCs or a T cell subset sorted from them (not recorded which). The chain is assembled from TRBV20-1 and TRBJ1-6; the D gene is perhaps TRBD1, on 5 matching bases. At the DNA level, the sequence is TGCAGTGCTACTTATGGGGGGATTAATTCACCCCTCCACTTT. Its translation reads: CSATYGGINSPLHF.